The clone carrying this TCR beta chain occurred a few times. Its specificity is unknown. The TCR beta CDR3 regions underwent amplification using RNA transcripts as the source. A set of HTBI primers served as the primers for a first-round RT-PCR of the TCR CDR3. TCRdb ran MiXCR on the multiplex PCR reads and lists one entry per CDR3 protein. This sample has 96,000 or so distinct CDR3 sequences, with 51% found just once. The CDR3 has 14 amino acids. Germline CDR1 and CDR2: SGHTA and FQGTGA. V was shortened by 3 bases and J by 2 bases, with 11 bases between the two germline ends. No progression to ophthalmopathy during 18 months of follow-up defined stable disease. Lactation, pregnancy, other autoimmune disease or uncontrolled infection led to exclusion of patients. These data originate in a study of T cells in Graves' hyperthyroidism and ophthalmopathy. General study results and limits: Most thyroid-expanded clonotypes above 0.001 were also found in blood. A median around 6.4 months before onset, the model predicted ophthalmopathy.

Specimen: blood. This clonotype originated in a woman aged 40 to 50 with Graves' hyperthyroidism. This rearrangement joins TRBV7-3 to TRBJ2-7; no firm D call. The CDR3 DNA sequence: TGTGCCAGCAGCTTGGAGCGCGGACCCTACGAGCAGTACTTC. Amino acids: CASSLERGPYEQYF.